The rows below give T cell receptor beta chains drawn from one sample of a study of blood T cell repertoires in COVID-19. Some clones are missing from TCRdb's copy, which holds only in-frame ones; the method was immunoSEQ multiplex PCR. This sample yields 110,000 or so clones, of which over 75% are seen a single time; more than 4% belongs to the top ten. The sample taken for sequencing was peripheral blood. These receptor sequences come from a man aged 50 to 59 with acute or convalescent COVID-19. The CDR3 runs from the conserved cysteine through the conserved F or W. D genes are given only for firm matches. Clone size is given for some rows only: seen once, a few or many times, or a class if the clone is expanded.

j_call,v_call,clone_size,d_call,cdr3_nt,cdr3_aa
TRBJ1-1,TRBV9,NA,NA,TGTGCCAGCAGCGTAGGAACGGCTGAAGCTTTCTTT,CASSVGTAEAFF
TRBJ1-1,TRBV6-5,once,NA,TGTGCCAGCAGTTACTCGACAGAGAACACTGAAGCTTTCTTT,CASSYSTENTEAFF
TRBJ1-2,TRBV18,NA,TRBD1,TGTGCCAGCTCACCACCGGGACAGGGGAGCTATGGCTACACCTTC,CASSPPGQGSYGYTF
TRBJ2-2,TRBV9,NA,TRBD2,TGTGCCAGCAGCGTAGACCTAGCGGGGGTCAGGGAGCTGTTTTTT,CASSVDLAGVRELFF
TRBJ2-7,TRBV12-5,few,NA,TGTGCTAGTGGTTTGGTACTCGGGGTCCAGCAGTACTTC,CASGLVLGVQQYF
TRBJ2-7,TRBV13,NA,TRBD2,TGTGCCAGCAGTTTTGACAGCGGGGGGCTCTACGAGCAGTACTTC,CASSFDSGGLYEQYF
TRBJ2-1,TRBV27,NA,NA,TGTGCCAGCAGTTACAGCAGCGGAACCTACAATGAGCAGTTCTTC,CASSYSSGTYNEQFF
TRBJ2-1,TRBV13,NA,TRBD2,TGTGCCAGCAGCTTACGGACTAGCGGGGAATACAATGAGCAGTTCTTC,CASSLRTSGEYNEQFF
TRBJ2-7,TRBV11-2,few,TRBD2,TGTGCCAGCAGCCGTAGCGGGAGTGAGCAGTACTTC,CASSRSGSEQYF
TRBJ1-6,TRBV18,few,NA,TGTGCCAGCTCACCATTTCCCGGAGGGGATAATTCACCCCTCCACTTT,CASSPFPGGDNSPLHF
TRBJ2-1,TRBV27,NA,NA,TGTGCCAGCGGGGGGTGGGGTGAGCAGTTCTTC,CASGGWGEQFF
TRBJ2-7,TRBV19,NA,TRBD1,TGTGCCAGTAGTCCCCACGGGACAGGGTCGAGCTCCTACGAGCAGTACTTC,CASSPHGTGSSSYEQYF
TRBJ1-6,TRBV11-3,NA,NA,TGTGCCAGCAGCCCGGGGTACGCGGATTCACCCCTCCACTTT,CASSPGYADSPLHF
TRBJ2-1,TRBV3-1/TRBV3-2,NA,TRBD2,TGTGCCAGCAGCCGGGGACTAGCGGGAGGGAATGAGCAGTTCTTC,CASSRGLAGGNEQFF
TRBJ2-7,TRBV11-2,NA,NA,TGTGCCAGCAGCTTAGATCAGCAGGTCGGGAAGCAGTACTTC,CASSLDQQVGKQYF
TRBJ1-1,TRBV2,NA,NA,TGTGCCAGCGGCGGGGTGGGGGATGTTGAAGCTTTCTTT,CASGGVGDVEAFF
TRBJ1-2,TRBV7-9,NA,TRBD1,TGTGCCAGTACGGGGACAGGGCTCCTCTATGGCTACACCTTC,CASTGTGLLYGYTF
TRBJ1-2,TRBV4-1,many,NA,TGCGCCAGCAGCCAAGAGGGGGCCTCGTATGGCTACACCTTC,CASSQEGASYGYTF
TRBJ2-1,TRBV5-1,NA,NA,TGCGCCAGCAGCGGGGGGACAGTATACAATGAGCAGTTCTTC,CASSGGTVYNEQFF
TRBJ1-1,TRBV18,few,NA,TGTGCCAGCTCACCGATGACAGGTAATGTCTTGAACACTGAAGCTTTCTTT,CASSPMTGNVLNTEAFF
TRBJ1-1,TRBV2,NA,NA,TGTGCCAGCTCATCGGGTCAGGGAAGCACTGAAGCTTTCTTT,CASSSGQGSTEAFF
TRBJ2-7,TRBV6-5,NA,TRBD1,TGTGCCAGCAGTTACTCGGTGACAGGGGGAGAGCAGTACTTC,CASSYSVTGGEQYF
TRBJ2-1,TRBV11-1,NA,NA,TGTGCCAGCAGCTTAGCGCGTCGGGGTTCCAATGAGCAGTTCTTC,CASSLARRGSNEQFF
TRBJ1-2,TRBV30,NA,NA,TGTGCCTGGTCACAGGACGTTCGAAACCGCCTTCGACGTGGCTACACCTTC,CAWSQDVRNRLRRGYTF
TRBJ1-1,TRBV10-3,NA,TRBD1,TGTGCCATCAGTGAGTTGGGGGACAGAGTGAACACTGAAGCTTTCTTT,CAISELGDRVNTEAFF
TRBJ2-1,TRBV10-1,NA,TRBD2,TGCGCCAGCAGTGTATCTAGCGGGGGGCAAAACAATGAGCAGTTCTTC,CASSVSSGGQNNEQFF
TRBJ2-3,TRBV11-2,NA,NA,TGTGCCAGCAGCTTACAACTCGTCACAGATACGCAGTATTTT,CASSLQLVTDTQYF
TRBJ1-3,TRBV6-5,NA,TRBD1,TGTGCCAGCAGGCGGACAGGGGGCAACACCATATATTTT,CASRRTGGNTIYF
TRBJ2-3,TRBV9,once,NA,TGTGCCAGCAGCGAGCAAGTGAACACAGATACGCAGTATTTT,CASSEQVNTDTQYF
TRBJ2-3,TRBV19,NA,TRBD2,TGTGCCACCCGGGAGGGCGGGGTCACAGATACGCAGTATTTT,CATREGGVTDTQYF
TRBJ1-2,TRBV5-6,NA,TRBD1,TGTGCCAGCAGCTTGATGGACAGGCATTATGGCTACACCTTC,CASSLMDRHYGYTF
TRBJ1-1,TRBV7-9,NA,TRBD1,TGTGCCAGCGAGGCAGGGGGCACTGAAGCTTTCTTT,CASEAGGTEAFF
TRBJ1-4,TRBV6-6,NA,TRBD1,TGTGCCAGCAGTTACGCAGGGGGTAGTGAAAAACTGTTTTTT,CASSYAGGSEKLFF
TRBJ2-7,TRBV7-2,few,NA,TGTGCCAGCAGCCGCGAGACCTACGAGCAGTACTTC,CASSRETYEQYF
TRBJ2-3,TRBV10-3,once,NA,TGTGCCATCCAAGACAGGTTCACAGATACGCAGTATTTT,CAIQDRFTDTQYF
TRBJ1-3,TRBV19,NA,NA,TGTGCCAGTAACGCGGTTCGGGGGGCAGATCCTGGAAACACCATATATTTT,CASNAVRGADPGNTIYF
TRBJ2-1,TRBV28,NA,TRBD2,TGTGCCACCCTTAGCGGGAGGGCCGATCGGAATGAGCAGTTCTTC,CATLSGRADRNEQFF
TRBJ2-7,TRBV6-6,NA,NA,TGTGCCAGCAGGCCAGGGGCCTACGAGCAGTACTTC,CASRPGAYEQYF
TRBJ2-3,TRBV10-3,NA,TRBD2,TGTGCCATCAGTCCCGAAGGAGCGGGGACAGATACGCAGTATTTT,CAISPEGAGTDTQYF
TRBJ2-3,TRBV4-1,NA,TRBD2,TGCGCCAGCAGCCAAGATCGGGGACTACTCACAGATACGCAGTATTTT,CASSQDRGLLTDTQYF
TRBJ2-1,TRBV14,NA,TRBD2,TGTGCCAGCAGCTTACCAGGGACTAGCCACAATGAGCAGTTCTTC,CASSLPGTSHNEQFF
TRBJ2-2,TRBV5-1,few,TRBD1,TGCGCCAGCAGCCCCGGGACAGGGGGCAGTTCCGGGGAGCTGTTTTTT,CASSPGTGGSSGELFF
TRBJ1-1,TRBV7-9,NA,NA,TGTGCCAGCAGCTCACAACAGGGTTTCACTGAAGCTTTCTTT,CASSSQQGFTEAFF
TRBJ1-1,TRBV5-5,NA,NA,TGTGCCAGCAGCTGGTCAGGGGAGGGGACTGAAGCTTTCTTT,CASSWSGEGTEAFF
TRBJ2-3,TRBV9,NA,TRBD1,TGTGCCAGCAGCGTAGTTGGGACAGGGACAGATACGCAGTATTTT,CASSVVGTGTDTQYF
TRBJ2-1,TRBV24-1,once,TRBD1,TGTGCCACCAGTGAAACCGGGACAGGGGGCAATGAGCAGTTCTTC,CATSETGTGGNEQFF
TRBJ2-7,TRBV10-1,NA,TRBD1,TGCGCCAGCAGTGATCACAGGGGATCCTACGAGCAGTACTTC,CASSDHRGSYEQYF
TRBJ1-1,TRBV11-2,NA,TRBD1,TGTGCCAGCAGCGGACAGGGGGACACTGAAGCTTTCTTT,CASSGQGDTEAFF
TRBJ2-7,TRBV13,once,NA,TGTGCCAGCAGCCAGGGCGGGAACGAGCAGTACTTC,CASSQGGNEQYF
TRBJ2-7,TRBV5-1,NA,NA,TGCGCCAGCTGGTCACCCCCCAACGGCGAGCAGTACTTC,CASWSPPNGEQYF
TRBJ2-7,TRBV5-5,few,TRBD1,TGTGCCAGCAGCTTAAGGGGGACAGGGAGCCACGAGCAGTACTTC,CASSLRGTGSHEQYF